This TCR beta chain is drawn from a study of blood T cell repertoires in COVID-19. Study-level information: Samples of COVID-19 (acute and convalescent) were obtained from the United States, Italy and Spain. Nucleic acid was either cDNA or gDNA, and it came from T cells, B-cell-depleted T cells, or PBMCs.

Original processing methods: Counts of nucleated cells, estimated from reference gene primer amplification, were obtained. Using immunoSEQ multiplex PCR, the repertoire was profiled, and TCRdb retains in-frame clones only, with some absent. V, J and clone size reflect that table, while D and trimming were determined from the DNA. The data contain around 370,000 clones, around nine tenths of them seen just once; the ten biggest clones take up just under 7.5%. Specimen: peripheral blood. The sequence was obtained from a woman aged 70-85 years with COVID-19, enrolled during active disease.

The CDR3 DNA reads as TGCGCCAGCAGCCAAGATAACGCACAGGGGTTAGCCAACTATGGCTACACCTTC. Its protein is CASSQDNAQGLANYGYTF. The chain couples TRBV4-1 to TRBJ1-2, with TRBD1 matching 7 bases. CDR1 and CDR2 (germline): MGHRA, YSYEKL. The CDR3 has 18 residues. Germline trimming cut 0 bases from V and 2 bases from J; bases unmatched to any gene: 12.